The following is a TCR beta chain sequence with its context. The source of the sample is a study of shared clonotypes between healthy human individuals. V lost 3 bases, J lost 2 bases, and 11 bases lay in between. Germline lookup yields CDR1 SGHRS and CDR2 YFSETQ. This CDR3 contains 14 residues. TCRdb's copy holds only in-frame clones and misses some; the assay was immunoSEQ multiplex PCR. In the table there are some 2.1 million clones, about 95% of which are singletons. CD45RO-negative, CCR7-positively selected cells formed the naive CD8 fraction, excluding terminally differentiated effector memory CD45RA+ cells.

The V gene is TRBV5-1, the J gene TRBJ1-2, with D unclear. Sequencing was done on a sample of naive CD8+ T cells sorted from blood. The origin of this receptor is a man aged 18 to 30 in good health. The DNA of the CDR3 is TGCGCCAGCAGCTGGAGTGAAACAAACTATGGCTACACCTTC. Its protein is CASSWSETNYGYTF.